Listed below are T cell receptor beta chains from one sample, sequenced in a study of post-analysis software for immune sequencing data. TCRdb reprocessed the PCR reads via MiXCR and lists one record per CDR3 protein. Among about 560,000 distinct CDR3 sequences listed, roughly two fifths were seen once. Material for sequencing was blood. Receptors were obtained from a girl aged 10-17 years with multiple sclerosis. CDR3s include the opening cysteine and the closing phenylalanine or tryptophan. D genes are given only for firm matches. Clone size, where shown, is once, few, many, or a class for clones that have expanded.

V gene	J gene	clone size	D gene	CDR3 DNA	CDR3 protein
TRBV20-1	TRBJ1-4	few	TRBD1	TGCAGTGCTGAGGACAGGCCTGGGGCTAATGAAAAACTGTTTTTT	CSAEDRPGANEKLFF
TRBV4-1	TRBJ1-2	few	.	TGCGCCAGCAGCCAAGGGTATTGGGACTATGGCTACACCTTC	CASSQGYWDYGYTF
TRBV6-5	TRBJ2-3	few	.	TGTGCCAGCAGTTACGAGAGTCCTAGAAGCACAGATACGCAGTATTTT	CASSYESPRSTDTQYF
TRBV5-1	TRBJ1-4	few	.	TGCGCCAGCAGCTCAAGACGAGTAGCAGATGAAAAACTGTTTTTT	CASSSRRVADEKLFF
TRBV6-5	TRBJ1-1	few	TRBD1	TGTGCCAGCAGTGCCTGGGGACAGGGGTCAAAAGGGGCTTTCTTT	CASSAWGQGSKGAFF
TRBV29-1	TRBJ2-7	.	.	TGCAGCGTTTCTAAGCCTGGAAAAGTCTACGAGCAGTACTTC	CSVSKPGKVYEQYF
TRBV20-1	TRBJ2-1	.	.	TGCAGTGGGTCTTTGGGTTTAAGGAATGAGCAGTTCTTC	CSGSLGLRNEQFF
TRBV2	TRBJ1-5	.	TRBD1	TGTGCCAGCAGGGTCCGGACAGGGGAGGTTCAGCCCCAGCATTTT	CASRVRTGEVQPQHF
TRBV12-3/TRBV12-4	TRBJ2-1	.	TRBD2	TGTGCCAGCGGACTAGCGGACTCTCGCGAGCAGTTCTTC	CASGLADSREQFF
TRBV7-6	TRBJ2-1	few	TRBD2	TGTGCCAGCAGCTTGGCACCACTAGCGGGGGTAGAGCAGTTCTTC	CASSLAPLAGVEQFF
TRBV20-1	TRBJ2-7	.	TRBD1	TGCAGTGCTGCGGTTTTACAGGGGAACCACGAGCAGTACTTC	CSAAVLQGNHEQYF
TRBV29-1	TRBJ2-7	few	.	TGCAGCGTTGGCGGCACGACCTACGAGCAGTACTTC	CSVGGTTYEQYF
TRBV7-2	TRBJ2-5	.	TRBD1	TGTGCCAGCAGCCTCCGTGACAGGGGGTCCCAAGAGACCCAGTACTTC	CASSLRDRGSQETQYF
TRBV12-3/TRBV12-4	TRBJ1-2	once	.	TGTGCCAGCAGTTTCGGCGGGGTTCGAGGTAACTATGGCTACACCTTC	CASSFGGVRGNYGYTF
TRBV12-3/TRBV12-4	TRBJ1-2	.	TRBD1	TGTGCCAGCTCAATAACGGGACAGGGAAACTATGGCTACACCTTC	CASSITGQGNYGYTF
TRBV7-8	TRBJ1-1	.	.	TGTGCCAGCTCCATCCTAGGCACTGAGGCTTTCTTT	CASSILGTEAFF
TRBV24-1	TRBJ2-3	.	.	TGTGCCACCGGGAAGGGACAAGGCACAGATACGCAGTATTTT	CATGKGQGTDTQYF
TRBV5-1	TRBJ2-7	.	TRBD1	TGCGCCAGCAGCGACATCACAGGGGGCACGAGCTACGAGCAGTACTTC	CASSDITGGTSYEQYF
TRBV27	TRBJ2-7	.	.	TGTGCCAGCAGGGACCGACTGGGTTCCTACGAGCAGTACTTC	CASRDRLGSYEQYF
TRBV30	TRBJ1-4	.	.	TGTGCCTGGAGATTAATTAAGGGGCGCGGAGATGAAAAACTGTTTTTT	CAWRLIKGRGDEKLFF
TRBV10-3	TRBJ1-2	.	.	TGTGCCATCAGTGAGGGGGACGGCATTAACTATGGCTACACCTTC	CAISEGDGINYGYTF
TRBV12-3/TRBV12-4	TRBJ2-1	few	.	TGTGCCAGCAGTCTCCCGACAGTAAACAATGAGCAGTTCTTC	CASSLPTVNNEQFF
TRBV5-1	TRBJ2-2	.	.	TGCGCCAGCAGCCGAGAAAGTGTGAACACCGGGGAGCTGTTTTTT	CASSRESVNTGELFF
TRBV29-1	TRBJ2-7	.	.	TGCAGCGTCTTACGGAACGACAGGCCCTCCTACGAGCAGTACTTC	CSVLRNDRPSYEQYF
TRBV7-9	TRBJ2-5	once	.	TGTGCCAGCAGCTTCCTAGACTGGACCTCTCAAGAGACCCAGTACTTC	CASSFLDWTSQETQYF
TRBV20-1	TRBJ2-7	few	.	TGCAGTGCTGGACAGTCCTACGAGCAGTACTTC	CSAGQSYEQYF
TRBV20-1	TRBJ2-7	.	.	TGCAGTGCCCTAGGTTCCCTCAGTGAGTACTTC	CSALGSLSEYF
TRBV29-1	TRBJ2-1	.	.	TGCAGCGCGACTGCGCACAATGAGCAGTTCTTC	CSATAHNEQFF
TRBV25-1	TRBJ1-6	.	TRBD1	TGTGCCAGCAGTGACCCGGACAGGGAGCCCTTCTCGTTTAATTCACCCCTCCACTTT	CASSDPDREPFSFNSPLHF
TRBV11-1	TRBJ2-3	.	.	TGTGCCAGCAGCAGGGGGGCAGCAGATACGCAGTATTTT	CASSRGAADTQYF
TRBV12-3/TRBV12-4	TRBJ2-7	.	TRBD2	TGTGCCAGCACCGGGAGGGGGGAGCAGTACTTC	CASTGRGEQYF
TRBV20-1	TRBJ2-6	once	.	TGCAGTGCTAGAGCGCACGGCATATGGGCCAACGTCCTGACTTTC	CSARAHGIWANVLTF
TRBV12-3/TRBV12-4	TRBJ1-5	.	TRBD1	TGTGCCAGCAGTTACGGACAGGGGAATCAGCCCCAGCATTTT	CASSYGQGNQPQHF
TRBV12-3/TRBV12-4	TRBJ1-1	.	TRBD1	TGTGCCAGCAGTCCCGGGACAGGGGGCATTTTGAACACTGAAGCTTTCTTT	CASSPGTGGILNTEAFF
TRBV7-8	TRBJ2-1	.	.	TGTGCCAGCAGCGCCAGGGGACACCGGGGCAATGAGCAGTTCTTC	CASSARGHRGNEQFF
TRBV7-9	TRBJ1-2	.	TRBD1	TGTGCCAGCAGCCGCGGACAGGGAGGGGAAGGCTACACCTTC	CASSRGQGGEGYTF
TRBV2	TRBJ2-3	.	TRBD2	TGTGCCAGCACAAACTTGGGACTAGCGGGGGACACAGATACGCAGTATTTT	CASTNLGLAGDTDTQYF
TRBV5-4	TRBJ2-7	.	TRBD2	TGTGCCACCCAGGGGACTAGCGGGAGCTCCTACAATGAGCAGTACTTC	CATQGTSGSSYNEQYF
TRBV5-1	TRBJ2-7	many	.	TGCGCCAGCAGCTTGGGAGAGGGCTACGAGCAGTACTTC	CASSLGEGYEQYF
TRBV19	TRBJ1-1	.	TRBD1	TGTGCCAGTCGACCGACAGGGGGTCGGACTGAAGCTTTCTTT	CASRPTGGRTEAFF
TRBV30	TRBJ2-4	few	.	TGTGCCTGGAGTCGATCGACAGACTTAGCCAAAAACATTCAGTACTTC	CAWSRSTDLAKNIQYF
TRBV19	TRBJ2-1	.	.	TGTGCCAGTAGTAGGTACAGCAATGAGCAGTTCTTC	CASSRYSNEQFF
TRBV5-1	TRBJ2-6	few	TRBD1	TGCGCCAGCAGCTTGGTAGGGGACAGGGGGTACCTTGGGGCCAACGTCCTGACTTTC	CASSLVGDRGYLGANVLTF
TRBV18	TRBJ2-3	.	TRBD2	TGTGCCAGCTCACCTGTAGCGGGGGTTTACAGCACAGATACGCAGTATTTT	CASSPVAGVYSTDTQYF
TRBV15	TRBJ2-1	.	.	TGTGCCACCAGCAGTCTACGACGGGCCCCCAATGAGCAGTTCTTC	CATSSLRRAPNEQFF
TRBV5-1	TRBJ2-7	.	.	TGCGCCAGCAGGGGCTTCACCTACGAGCAGTACTTC	CASRGFTYEQYF
TRBV12-3/TRBV12-4	TRBJ2-7	.	.	TGTGCCAGCAGTTTGTCGGTGGGGAGCTACGAGCAGTACTTC	CASSLSVGSYEQYF
TRBV5-1	TRBJ2-1	.	TRBD1	TGCGCCAGCCGAATCCCAGGGGGTGGGTACAATGAGCAGTTCTTC	CASRIPGGGYNEQFF
TRBV5-1	TRBJ2-7	.	TRBD2	TGCGCCAGCAGCTTACTAGCGGGCTCAGCCTACGAGCAGTACTTC	CASSLLAGSAYEQYF
TRBV7-7	TRBJ2-5	few	TRBD2	TGTGCTAGCAGCTTAGACGGACTAGCTCGAGAGACCCAGTACTTC	CASSLDGLARETQYF
TRBV9	TRBJ1-2	.	.	TGTGCCAGCAGCGTGGGGGGGACAACTAACTATGGCTACACCTTC	CASSVGGTTNYGYTF
TRBV7-2	TRBJ2-7	.	.	TGTGCCAGCAGCTCTAGCCCCCGGAAGCAGTACTTC	CASSSSPRKQYF
TRBV6-1	TRBJ1-5	.	.	TGTGCCAGCAGTGACGGGGGGGAGAATCAGCCCCAGCATTTT	CASSDGGENQPQHF
TRBV20-1	TRBJ1-2	.	.	TGCAGTGCTAGAGAGGCGGGAGTGTCTGGCTACACCTTC	CSAREAGVSGYTF
TRBV29-1	TRBJ1-2	.	.	TGCAGCGTTGAAGGGAGGGCCTCCTATGGCTACACCTTC	CSVEGRASYGYTF
TRBV7-9	TRBJ2-5	.	.	TGTGCCAGCAGCCCTCACCGGGGGAGGCAAGAGGCCCAGTACTTC	CASSPHRGRQEAQYF